Sequencing of this T cell receptor beta chain was carried out in a study of shared clonotypes between healthy human individuals. Here immunoSEQ multiplex PCR was the method, and the copy in TCRdb shows in-frame clones only, minus some. The table lists about 2.1 million clones, approximately 92% of them singletons, with about 1.7% in the top ten. The sample holds one count of this clone. In the naive CD8 group, cells lacked CD45RO and were positively selected for CCR7, so terminally differentiated effector memory CD45RA+ cells were left out. The ends were cut back, 3 bases at V and 1 base at J, with 10 bases in the middle. This CDR3 has 14 residues. Per germline, CDR1 LNHDA and CDR2 SQIVND (reference sequence).

The gene calls are TRBV19 and TRBJ2-7; D assignment may be TRBD1 or TRBD2 (6 bases each). Specimen: naive CD8+ T cells from PBMCs. The receptor was derived from a man between 18 and 35 years old in good health. Some clones in this sample may be carry-over from other donors' samples. CDR3 sequence reads: CASSMGGPSYEQYF. The CDR3 coding sequence is TGTGCCAGTAGTATGGGGGGCCCATCCTACGAGCAGTACTTC.